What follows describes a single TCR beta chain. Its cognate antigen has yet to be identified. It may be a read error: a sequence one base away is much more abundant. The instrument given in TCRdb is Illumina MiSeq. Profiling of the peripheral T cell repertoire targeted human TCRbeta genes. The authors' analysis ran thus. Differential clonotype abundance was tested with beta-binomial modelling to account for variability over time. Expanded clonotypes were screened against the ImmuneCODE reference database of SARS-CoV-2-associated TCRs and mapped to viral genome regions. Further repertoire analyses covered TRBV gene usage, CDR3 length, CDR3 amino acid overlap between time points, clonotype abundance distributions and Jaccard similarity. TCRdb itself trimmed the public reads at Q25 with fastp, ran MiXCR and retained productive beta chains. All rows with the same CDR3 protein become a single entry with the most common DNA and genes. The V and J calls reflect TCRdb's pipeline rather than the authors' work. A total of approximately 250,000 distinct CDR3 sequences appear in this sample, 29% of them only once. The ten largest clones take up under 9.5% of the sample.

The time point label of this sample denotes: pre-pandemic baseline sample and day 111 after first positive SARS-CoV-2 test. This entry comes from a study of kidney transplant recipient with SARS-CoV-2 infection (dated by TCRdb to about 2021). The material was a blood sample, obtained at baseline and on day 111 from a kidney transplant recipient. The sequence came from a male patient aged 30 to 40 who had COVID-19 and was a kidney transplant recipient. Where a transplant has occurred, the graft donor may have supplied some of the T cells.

CDR3 reads: CASSYTGTDSYEQYF. The DNA sequence reads TGTGCCAGCAGCTATACCGGGACAGACTCCTACGAGCAGTACTTC. This receptor chain uses TRBV6-5 and TRBJ2-7; 7 bases in the junction line up with TRBD1. CDR1 and CDR2, per the germline V gene, are MNHEY and SVGAGI. There are 15 amino acids in the CDR3, from cysteine to phenylalanine inclusive. The entry retains the CDR3 DNA only, 45 bases that are in frame from base 1. The V end gives up 6 bases and the J end 0 bases, leaving 8 bases in the junction not matched to a gene.